These 6 T cell receptor beta chains were sequenced from one sample in a study of T cell responses to AZD1222 COVID-19 vaccine. TCRdb's table, derived via immunoSEQ multiplex PCR, lists solely in-frame clones and lacks some. The sample consists of some 100,000 clones, 70% to 90% of them appearing once. This specimen consisted of peripheral blood, obtained on day 0 of MenACWY control vaccination. The source of these receptors is an adult in good health.

Remarks on this clone: Within the sample, other DNA sequences also encode this same CDR3. This chain joins TRBV5-4 and TRBJ1-4; a weak D match, TRBD1 (6 bases). Germline-derived CDR1 and CDR2 are SGHNT and YYREEE (reference sequence). There are 14 residues in the CDR3. V dropped 2 bases and J dropped 3 bases, with 8 bases sitting between them. The CDR3 sequence is CASSLQGANEKLFF. The CDR3 DNA is TGTGCCAGCAGCTTACAGGGTGCTAATGAAAAACTGTTTTTT.

CDR3 in DNA: TGTGCCAGCAGCGTAGTCGGACAGAATGAAAAACTGTTTTTT. Translation: CASSVVGQNEKLFF. The V call is TRBV9, the J call TRBJ1-4; tentative D call: TRBD1 (6 bases). The CDR3 totals 14 residues. The V and J ends lost 0 bases and 5 bases respectively, with 8 bases between them. Germline V lookup: CDR1 SGDLS, CDR2 YYNGEE. Full variable domain (remainder filled in from reference TRBV9 and TRBJ1-4): DSGVTQTPKHLITATGQRVTLRCSPRSGDLSVYWYQQSLDQGLQFLIQYYNGEERAKGNILERFSAQQFPDLHSELNLSSLELGDSALYFCASSVVGQNEKLFFGSGTQLSVL.

In its sample, this clone was seen once. CDR3 sequence (DNA): TGTGCCAGTAGTGCGACAGGGGGCAATCAGCCCCAGCATTTT. Translating it yields CASSATGGNQPQHF. The chain uses TRBV19 and TRBJ1-5, with 8 bases that match TRBD1. The junction had 2 bases not matched to a gene; V was cut back by 5 bases and J by 2 bases. The CDR3 totals 14 residues. Germline V CDR1 and CDR2: LNHDA, SQIVND (reference sequence).

This chain connects TRBV13 to TRBJ1-1; D unclear. Germline V lookup: CDR1 PRHDT, CDR2 FYEKMQ (reference sequence). This CDR3 spans 12 amino acids. V shed 3 bases and J shed 3 bases, with 5 bases lying between them. DNA for the CDR3: TGTGCCAGCAGCTTCCGGGACACTGAAGCTTTCTTT. Its translation: CASSFRDTEAFF.

The chain uses TRBV2 and TRBJ2-1, with D unclear. V dropped 5 bases and J dropped 8 bases, with 13 bases sitting between them. The CDR3 sequence is 13 residues long. CDR1 is SNHLY and CDR2 is FYNNEI in the germline V gene. The CDR3 sequence is CASSRTDFDEQFF. CDR3 coding DNA: TGTGCCAGCAGTCGGACCGACTTCGATGAGCAGTTCTTC.

The CDR3 is CASSSRQNSYEQYF. Here the CDR3 DNA reads TGTGCCAGCAGCTCTAGACAGAACTCCTACGAGCAGTACTTC. The rearrangement uses TRBV7-6 and TRBJ2-7; perhaps TRBD1 as D (5 bases). Germline loops: CDR1 SGHVS, CDR2 FNYEAQ. The V and J ends lost 4 bases and 0 bases respectively, with 10 bases between them. There are 14 residues in the CDR3.